The 26 T cell receptor beta chains listed next were all sequenced from one sample in a study of T-cell memory formation after mild COVID-19. MiXCR, run by TCRdb on the 5' RACE reads, gives a single entry per CDR3 protein. The data show around 200,000 distinct CDR3 sequences, about 10% seen once. Material for sequencing was PBMCs or a T cell subset sorted from them (not recorded which). The receptors stem from a man aged 18 to 30 who had mild COVID-19 (a few samples of this study predate the infection). Cell type and time point are not known.

This clonotype was recorded at least ten times. The J gene is TRBJ2-3, the V gene TRBV7-9; D perhaps matches TRBD2 (6 bases). The CDR3 is made up of 14 amino acids. CDR1 and CDR2 from the germline V gene are SEHNR and FQNEAQ (reference sequence). Trimming cost V 3 bases and J 0 bases, with 7 bases left between them. CDR3 amino acids: CASSLEGSTDTQYF. CDR3 coding DNA: TGTGCCAGCAGCTTGGAGGGGAGCACAGATACGCAGTATTTT.

V is TRBV18 and J is TRBJ1-1; no definite D call. Germline CDR1 KGHSH, CDR2 LQKENI. The CDR3 loop spans 14 amino acids. The V gene lost 0 bases and the J gene lost 1 base, with 6 bases spanning the gap. The CDR3 here is CASSPPNRNTEAFF. The CDR3 region has the DNA TGTGCCAGCTCACCACCTAACCGGAACACTGAAGCTTTCTTT.

This clonotype was counted between two and nine times. The rearrangement links TRBV20-1 to TRBJ2-1; D is uncertain. V lost 0 bases to trimming and J lost 0 bases, with 9 bases between them. The CDR3 covers 15 residues. Looked up from germline, CDR1 is DFQATT and CDR2 is SNEGSKA (reference sequence). Written as DNA, the CDR3 is TGCAGTGCTAGAGAGTTGATCAGCTCCTACAATGAGCAGTTCTTC. This encodes CSARELISSYNEQFF.

The rearrangement links TRBV7-8 to TRBJ1-5, with no clear D. Germline V CDR1 and CDR2: SGHVS, FQNEAQ. The CDR3 is made up of 13 amino acids. Trimming took off 5 bases at V and 7 bases at J, with 12 bases between the two ends. DNA of the CDR3: TGTGCCAGCAGCCTAATGGATGGACAGCCCCAGCATTTT. It encodes CASSLMDGQPQHF.

The rearrangement links TRBV18 to TRBJ1-1; 9 nucleotides line up with TRBD1. CDR3 length: 14 amino acids. The V segment lost 4 bases and the J segment 7 bases; nucleotides outside the gene matches: 7. Germline V lookup: CDR1 KGHSH, CDR2 LQKENI. The CDR3 spells CASSLKTGGDEAFF. In DNA form, the CDR3 reads TGTGCCAGCTCACTAAAGACAGGGGGGGATGAAGCTTTCTTT.

This clonotype was seen a handful of times. The chain couples TRBV19 to TRBJ2-1; TRBD2 agrees at 12 bases. Germline trimming cut 7 bases from V and 2 bases from J; bases unmatched to any gene: 6. Germline V lookup: CDR1 LNHDA, CDR2 SQIVND (reference sequence). The CDR3 runs to 16 residues. CDR3 nucleotides: TGTGCCAGTAAACTAGCGGGGGGACAGACCTACAATGAGCAGTTCTTC. Translated, it gives CASKLAGGQTYNEQFF. Full variable domain (missing parts from reference TRBV19 and TRBJ2-1): DGGITQSPKYLFRKEGQNVTLSCEQNLNHDAMYWYRQDPGQGLRLIYYSQIVNDFQKGDIAEGYSVSREKKESFPLTVTSAQKNPTAFYLCASKLAGGQTYNEQFFGPGTRLTVL.

Here the CDR3 DNA reads TGTGCCAGTTTGGACAGGGGCACGGGTGGCTACACCTTC. Translation: CASLDRGTGGYTF. The chain joins TRBV3-1 to TRBJ1-2; 9 bases line up with TRBD1. The CDR3 has 13 amino acids. In germline, CDR1 is LGHDT, CDR2 YNNKEL (reference sequence). J was trimmed by 7 bases and V by 9 bases; bases with no gene match: 9.

This rearrangement joins TRBV15 to TRBJ2-2; weak D call: TRBD1 (5 bases). Germline V lookup: CDR1 LNHNV, CDR2 YYDKDF (reference sequence). V shed 7 bases and J shed 5 bases, with 17 bases lying between them. The CDR3 is made up of 15 amino acids. In nucleotides, the CDR3 is TGTGCCACCACCCAAGGTGGGGCATGGACCGGGGAGCTGTTTTTT. Encoded protein: CATTQGGAWTGELFF.

This clonotype was picked up a small number of times. The chain joins TRBV5-1 to TRBJ2-5; D remains ambiguous. The germline gives CDR1 SGHRS, CDR2 YFSETQ. The CDR3 extends over 14 amino acids. Trimming cost V 4 bases and J 4 bases, with 14 bases left between them. CDR3 residues: CASSPAWPGETQYF. The CDR3 region has the DNA TGCGCCAGCAGCCCGGCGTGGCCCGGAGAGACCCAGTACTTC.

The rearrangement uses TRBV4-1 and TRBJ1-2; a weak D match, TRBD1 (5 bases). Germline lookup yields CDR1 MGHRA and CDR2 YSYEKL. Trimming removed 0 bases from V and 2 bases from J, with 16 bases in between. This CDR3 has 17 amino acids. CDR3 sequence reads: CASSQEMRSGSNYGYTF. DNA for the CDR3: TGCGCCAGCAGCCAAGAAATGAGGTCAGGGTCGAACTATGGCTACACCTTC.

This CDR3 is CASSSRNGVNYGYTF. The CDR3, as DNA: TGTGCCAGCAGCTCCCGAAACGGAGTCAACTATGGCTACACCTTC. V is TRBV9 and J is TRBJ1-2; D remains ambiguous. CDR1 SGDLS and CDR2 YYNGEE come from the germline V gene. V lost 4 bases, J lost 2 bases, and 15 bases lay in between. The CDR3 contains 15 residues.

In this sample, this clonotype turned up a few times. The rearrangement joins TRBV11-2 to TRBJ1-6; no definite D call. Germline V lookup: CDR1 SGHAT, CDR2 FQNNGV. This CDR3 spans 13 amino acids. V was clipped by 4 bases and J by 6 bases, with 7 bases between them. CDR3 DNA: TGTGCCAGCAGCTCGAATCTTAATTCACCCCTCCACTTT. This translates into CASSSNLNSPLHF.

The chain carries TRBV28 and TRBJ1-1; TRBD1 matches at 8 bases. Germline V CDR1 and CDR2: MDHEN, SYDVKM. The CDR3 totals 14 residues. V shed 5 bases, J shed 3 bases, and the junction held 5 bases outside the gene matches. CDR3 sequence (DNA): TGTGCCAGCAGTCGGTACAGGGGGGACACTGAAGCTTTCTTT. Protein sequence: CASSRYRGDTEAFF.

The genes are TRBV20-1 and TRBJ1-2; TRBD1 agrees at 9 bases. With 5 bases clipped from V and 8 bases from J, the junction kept 9 bases outside the gene matches. CDR1 is DFQATT, CDR2 SNEGSKA, per germline (reference sequence). This CDR3 contains 13 residues. DNA of the CDR3: TGCAGTGCTCATATGGGACAGGGAGGCGGCTACACCTTC. As protein: CSAHMGQGGGYTF.

This clonotype has ten or more counts. The genes are TRBV27 and TRBJ2-1, with TRBD2 matching over 12 bases. CDR1 MNHEY and CDR2 SMNVEV come from the germline V gene (reference sequence). The length of the CDR3 is 13 residues. Unmatched junction bases numbered 7, after V lost 5 bases and J lost 14 bases. CDR3: CASSPRTSGVEFF. The CDR3 bases are TGTGCCAGCAGTCCACGGACTAGCGGGGTAGAGTTCTTC.

This clonotype occurred a few times. The chain links TRBV9 to TRBJ2-3, with a tentative D call TRBD2 (7 bases). The length of the CDR3 is 15 residues. The V end was cut by 0 bases, the J end by 5 bases, with 13 bases between. CDR1 and CDR2 (germline): SGDLS, YYNGEE. CDR3 sequence (DNA): TGTGCCAGCAGCGTAGTGGGGGGGGCCGGAGATACGCAGTATTTT. Translating gives CASSVVGGAGDTQYF.

This clonotype was counted only a few times. This rearrangement joins TRBV12-3 or TRBV12-4 to TRBJ1-1; D remains ambiguous. The CDR3 totals 13 residues. The V gene lost 8 bases and the J gene lost 0 bases, with 10 bases spanning the gap. CDR3 nucleotides: TGTGCCAGCGGTTGGGGATTGAACACTGAAGCTTTCTTT. It yields the protein CASGWGLNTEAFF.

This chain links TRBV7-9 with TRBJ2-7; D may be TRBD1 or TRBD2 (6 bases each). Germline V gene lookup returns CDR1 SEHNR and CDR2 FQNEAQ (reference sequence). Trimming removed 4 bases at V and 5 bases at J, with 21 bases between. The CDR3 consists of 16 residues. The CDR3 nucleotides read TGTGCCAGCAGCTACTACGGATCCGGGGGCCGAGACGAGCAGTACGTC. Translating it yields CASSYYGSGGRDEQYV.

This clonotype was recorded a few times. The chain couples TRBV10-3 to TRBJ2-3; D uncertain. The CDR3 is 13 amino acids. V was cut by 11 bases and J by 2 bases, with 14 bases left in between. Germline CDR1 and CDR2: ENHRY and SYGVKD. The CDR3 nucleotides are TGTGCCCTCCGGGTTGAACTCACAGATACGCAGTATTTT. It specifies CALRVELTDTQYF.

This chain uses TRBV6-5 with TRBJ1-3, with D possibly TRBD1 on 5 matching bases. The CDR3 totals 14 residues. V was cut by 6 bases and J by 3 bases, with 12 bases left in between. The germline CDR1 and CDR2 sequences are MNHEY and SVGAGI. As DNA, the CDR3 is TGTGCCAGCAGCAGGGACGGTTTTGGAAACACCATATATTTT. Translated, it gives CASSRDGFGNTIYF.

This clonotype has only a few counts. The V and J genes are TRBV3-1 and TRBJ1-1, with D uncertain. Germline V CDR1 and CDR2: LGHDT, YNNKEL (reference sequence). V lost 4 bases and J 4 bases, leaving 13 bases between the germline ends. The CDR3 length is 14 residues. The CDR3 protein is CASSLREGSTEAFF. The CDR3 region has the DNA TGTGCCAGCAGCCTAAGAGAGGGAAGCACTGAAGCTTTCTTT.

This chain links TRBV12-3 or TRBV12-4 with TRBJ2-1; TRBD2 aligns across 9 bases. V was clipped by 5 bases and J by 12 bases; unmatched bases: 14. The CDR3 length is 15 residues. For the CDR3, the DNA is TGTGCCAGCAGTAGAGTAGCGGGGGCCGTTTTGGGGCAGTTCTTC. Its translation: CASSRVAGAVLGQFF.

The chain couples TRBV3-2 to TRBJ2-7; TRBD1 was called by the table and not checked on the DNA. TRBV3-2 is marked as a pseudogene. This CDR3 region has 10 residues. This CDR3 reads CASSQGGTEV. The CDR3 nucleotides are TGTGCCAGCAGCCAAGGGGGGACAGAGGTC.

There are a few counts of this clonotype. The J gene is TRBJ2-7, the V gene TRBV18; D is perhaps TRBD1 (5 bases). V lost 3 bases, J lost 3 bases, and 27 bases lay in between. CDR3 length: 19 residues. The V gene's germline CDR1 is KGHSH and CDR2 LQKENI. Here the CDR3 reads CASSPTVLQARGSLYEQYF. In DNA, the CDR3 is TGTGCCAGCTCACCGACAGTTCTCCAAGCCAGAGGATCACTCTACGAGCAGTACTTC.

This clonotype was found once. V and J are TRBV5-1 and TRBJ1-4; 7 bases line up with TRBD1. Germline V lookup: CDR1 SGHRS, CDR2 YFSETQ. The length of the CDR3 is 15 residues. J gave up 8 bases and V 4 bases, and 11 bases lay outside the gene matches. In DNA form, the CDR3 reads TGCGCCAGCAGCCCTACACTCCAGGGGGGCGAAAAACTGTTTTTT. Protein product: CASSPTLQGGEKLFF.

This clonotype has more than one count but fewer than ten. The rearrangement joins TRBV9 to TRBJ2-5; weak D call: TRBD2 (5 bases). CDR1 is SGDLS, CDR2 YYNGEE, per germline. V was cut by 3 bases and J by 2 bases, with 8 bases left in between. The CDR3 runs 13 residues. CDR3 nucleotides: TGTGCCAGCAGCGCCCGGACTCAAGAGACCCAGTACTTC. Encoded protein: CASSARTQETQYF.